The 19 T cell receptor beta chains below come from one sample, sequenced in a study of T cells in localized non-small cell lung cancer. Sequencing used immunoSEQ multiplex PCR; TCRdb keeps in-frame clones, though not all of them. Here the sample spans tens of thousands of clones, approximately 78% being singletons. This sample comprised peripheral blood, obtained before any cancer treatment. These receptors all stem from a woman aged 40 to 75 with stage I lung adenocarcinoma.

A single count supports this clone. This chain connects TRBV19 to TRBJ2-3, with 9 bases fitting TRBD2. The CDR3 is 15 residues long. Germline V lookup: CDR1 LNHDA, CDR2 SQIVND (reference sequence). Germline trimming cut 6 bases from V and 3 bases from J; bases unmatched to any gene: 7. CDR3 bases: TGTGCCAGTAGCCAGACTAGCGGAGAGACAGATACGCAGTATTTT. It specifies CASSQTSGETDTQYF.

The J gene is TRBJ2-7, the V gene TRBV6-5; a weak D match, TRBD1 (5 bases). V gave up 5 bases and J gave up 3 bases, with 11 bases separating them. This CDR3 spans 13 amino acids. From germline, CDR1 is MNHEY and CDR2 SVGAGI. The CDR3 protein is CASSRGQGYEQYF. The CDR3 DNA sequence: TGTGCCAGCAGTAGGGGCCAGGGCTACGAGCAGTACTTC.

This clone has just one count. The rearrangement uses TRBV10-3 and TRBJ1-5, with TRBD1 matching 8 bases. The CDR3 is 15 amino acids. V shed 5 bases and J 4 bases; nucleotides not matched to a gene: 7. The germline gives CDR1 ENHRY, CDR2 SYGVKD. This CDR3 reads CAISPTGATNQPQHF. The CDR3, as DNA: TGTGCCATCAGTCCGACAGGGGCCACTAATCAGCCCCAGCATTTT.

The chain has TRBV19 and TRBJ1-5; 8 bases match TRBD1. Germline trimming cut 4 bases from V and 6 bases from J; bases unmatched to any gene: 8. Germline-derived CDR1 and CDR2 are LNHDA and SQIVND (reference sequence). The CDR3 extends over 15 amino acids. The CDR3 loop reads CASSTQTGDVQPQHF. The CDR3 nucleotides read TGTGCCAGTAGTACCCAGACAGGGGATGTTCAGCCCCAGCATTTT.

V usage is TRBV5-1 and J usage is TRBJ2-1, with D perhaps matching TRBD2 (6 bases). Deletions cut 0 bases from V and 0 bases from J, with 7 bases between. The CDR3 is made up of 15 amino acids. Germline V CDR1 and CDR2: SGHRS, YFSETQ. CDR3 nucleotide sequence: TGCGCCAGCAGCTTGGACGGGAGCTCCTACAATGAGCAGTTCTTC. It specifies CASSLDGSSYNEQFF.

The V gene is TRBV10-3, the J gene TRBJ1-5, with 7 positions matching TRBD1. The CDR3 totals 13 residues. CDR1 and CDR2 (germline): ENHRY, SYGVKD. The junction had 2 bases not matched to a gene; V was cut back by 6 bases and J by 3 bases. In nucleotides, the CDR3 is TGTGCCATCAGCGGGACAGACAATCAGCCCCAGCATTTT. It translates to CAISGTDNQPQHF.

This clone was counted a few times. The CDR3 protein is CSAQIQGLPYEQYF. CDR3 sequence (DNA): TGCAGCGCCCAGATACAGGGACTCCCCTACGAGCAGTACTTC. This chain uses TRBV29-1 with TRBJ2-7, with D perhaps matching TRBD1 or TRBD2 (6 bases each). Germline lookup yields CDR1 SQVTM and CDR2 ANQGSEA. The CDR3 covers 14 residues. V was clipped by 7 bases and J by 2 bases, with 18 bases between them.

The chain has TRBV7-2 and TRBJ1-5; possibly TRBD1 for D (6 bases). Germline CDR1 is SGHTA and CDR2 is FQGNSA. This CDR3 contains 15 residues. The V and J ends lost 5 bases and 8 bases respectively, with 19 bases between them. The chain's CDR3 is CASSPRGGGREPQHF. In nucleotides, the CDR3 is TGTGCCAGCAGCCCCCGGGGAGGGGGTAGAGAGCCCCAGCATTTT.

This clone appeared once. The chain combines TRBV14 with TRBJ1-2, with TRBD1 identical over 7 bases. The CDR3 loop spans 16 amino acids. Per the germline V gene, CDR1 is SGHDN and CDR2 is FVKESK. Losses at the gene ends were 0 bases for V and 8 bases for J; bases not matched to a gene: 12. The CDR3 DNA sequence: TGTGCCAGCAGCCAAGATATCGGGGACAGCCAGAAGGGCTACACCTTC. Its translation is CASSQDIGDSQKGYTF.

This chain connects TRBV11-3 to TRBJ2-1, with 8 bases that match TRBD2. V was pared by 2 bases and J by 0 bases, with 9 bases of the junction left unmatched. This CDR3 region has 18 residues. Germline CDR1 and CDR2: SGHNT and YENEEA. The CDR3 spells CASSLSSSGLSSYNEQFF. Here the CDR3 DNA reads TGTGCCAGCAGCTTAAGCTCTAGCGGGCTGAGCTCCTACAATGAGCAGTTCTTC.

The chain has TRBV6-1 and TRBJ1-5, with 7 bases fitting TRBD1. Germline-derived CDR1 and CDR2 are MNHNS and SASEGT. Trimming took 4 bases from V and 3 from J; bases not matched to a gene: 6. This CDR3 spans 15 amino acids. As DNA, the CDR3 is TGTGCCAGCAGTGCTAACAGGGGCCCCAATCAGCCCCAGCATTTT. It yields the protein CASSANRGPNQPQHF.

This chain joins TRBV14 and TRBJ2-2; D may be TRBD2 (5 bases). The V end lost 0 bases, the J end lost 4 bases, and 9 bases lay between the germline ends. Germline V gene lookup returns CDR1 SGHDN and CDR2 FVKESK. The length of the CDR3 is 15 residues. The CDR3 sequence: CASSQEPRGTGELFF. The CDR3 DNA reads as TGTGCCAGCAGCCAAGAACCCCGGGGCACCGGGGAGCTGTTTTTT.

This chain connects TRBV19 to TRBJ2-3; 8 bases map to TRBD1. This CDR3 region has 14 residues. The V gene's germline CDR1 is LNHDA and CDR2 SQIVND (reference sequence). The trim removed 4 bases at V and 2 bases at J, leaving 2 bases unmatched. The CDR3 reads CASSRDRPTDTQYF. Here the CDR3 DNA reads TGTGCCAGTAGTAGGGACAGGCCCACAGATACGCAGTATTTT.

This chain links TRBV7-8 with TRBJ1-4; no clear D. V was pared by 2 bases and J by 8 bases, with 6 bases between. Looked up from germline, CDR1 is SGHVS and CDR2 is FQNEAQ. This CDR3 comprises 12 residues. CDR3 DNA sequence: TGTGCCAGCAGCTTATTTGCGGAAAAACTGTTTTTT. It specifies CASSLFAEKLFF.

V usage is TRBV19 and J usage is TRBJ1-2; the D gene is possibly TRBD1 (5 bases). This CDR3 is 13 amino acids long. The V gene's germline CDR1 is LNHDA and CDR2 SQIVND (reference sequence). V was pared by 5 bases and J by 1 base, with 8 bases between. The CDR3 region is CASSVQGNYGYTF. CDR3 nucleotides: TGTGCCAGTAGTGTCCAGGGTAACTATGGCTACACCTTC.

This clone appeared a single time. This chain joins TRBV15 and TRBJ2-3; 11 bases line up with TRBD2. V gave up 4 bases and J gave up 4 bases; unmatched junction bases: 7. Germline assignment: CDR1 LNHNV and CDR2 YYDKDF (reference sequence). The CDR3 spans 16 residues. In DNA form, the CDR3 reads TGTGCCACCAGCACCTTTAGCGGGGGGGCCGCAGATACGCAGTATTTT. Its translation: CATSTFSGGAADTQYF.

The gene calls are TRBV19 and TRBJ2-7; D is perhaps TRBD1 (6 bases). The CDR3 loop spans 13 amino acids. The ends were cut back, 2 bases at V and 2 bases at J, with 7 bases in the middle. CDR1 is LNHDA, CDR2 SQIVND, per germline (reference sequence). The CDR3 nucleotides read TGTGCCAGTAGTATAAGGACAGCCTACGAGCAGTACTTC. Translated: CASSIRTAYEQYF.

This chain connects TRBV9 to TRBJ2-5; D perhaps matches TRBD2 (7 bases). CDR1 is SGDLS and CDR2 is YYNGEE in the germline V gene. V lost 0 bases, J lost 5 bases, and 17 bases lay in between. The CDR3 runs 16 residues. The CDR3 sequence is CASSVGVGGAMETQYF. DNA of the CDR3: TGTGCCAGCAGCGTAGGAGTAGGGGGGGCGATGGAGACCCAGTACTTC.

This clone was seen a handful of times. The V and J genes are TRBV18 and TRBJ1-1; D is uncertain. Germline CDR1 KGHSH, CDR2 LQKENI. The CDR3 has 14 amino acids. V was clipped by 6 bases and J by 3 bases, with 14 bases between them. The CDR3 sequence: CASSKEIFDTEAFF. Here the CDR3 DNA reads TGTGCCAGCTCGAAGGAAATATTCGACACTGAAGCTTTCTTT.